A single T cell receptor beta chain is shown here with its context. Antigen: not known. This record comes from a study of cytomegalovirus exposure and HLA in healthy donors. Study conclusions and caveats: Among TCR sequences, most were rare, though some public TCRs appeared in many donors. A few V segments could not be told apart, such as TRBV6-2 and TRBV6-3, and were left out.

PCR employed 60 Vbeta and 13 Jbeta primers. Data came from immunoSEQ multiplex PCR; TCRdb stores just in-frame clones and leaves some out. The sample contains about 120,000 clones, around 63% of which appear only once. V shed 8 bases and J 2 bases; nucleotides not matched to a gene: 9. CDR1 is LNHDA and CDR2 is SQIVND in the germline V gene (reference sequence). This CDR3 is 17 amino acids long. Material for sequencing was PBMCs. The chain employs TRBV19 and TRBJ2-6, with TRBD1 identical over 10 bases. The clonotype comes from a man aged 40-55 years in good health and CMV-seropositive. The CDR3 coding sequence is TGTGCCAGTGGACCGGGACAGGGGTTAGCTGGGGCCAACGTCCTGACTTTC. This gives the protein CASGPGQGLAGANVLTF.